A single sample gave rise to the 17 T cell receptor beta chains below, sequenced in a study of shared clonotypes between healthy human individuals. The method was immunoSEQ multiplex PCR; TCRdb's version includes in-frame clones alone and lacks a portion of them. The sample yields over a million clones, around 97% seen once. The sequenced sample consisted of naive CD4+ T cells sorted from blood. As to subset: CD45RA+ positively selected. The receptors come from a man aged 25-45 years in good health.

V gene TRBV19 combines with J gene TRBJ2-7; 8 bases agree with TRBD1. V was clipped by 9 bases and J by 5 bases; unmatched bases: 6. Per germline, CDR1 LNHDA and CDR2 SQIVND (reference sequence). This CDR3 has 12 amino acids. CDR3 protein: CASRDRPHEQYF. The DNA of the CDR3 is TGTGCCAGCCGGGACAGGCCCCACGAGCAGTACTTC.

The chain joins TRBV9 to TRBJ1-1, with D possibly being TRBD1 (5 bases). Trimming took off 7 bases at V and 2 bases at J, with 12 bases between the two ends. This CDR3 comprises 13 residues. Germline values: CDR1 SGDLS, CDR2 YYNGEE. The DNA of the CDR3 is TGTGCCAGCGGGGACCATCCCAACACTGAAGCTTTCTTT. This gives the protein CASGDHPNTEAFF.

About this clone itself: The sample carries other DNA sequences with the same CDR3. V and J are TRBV28 and TRBJ2-7; D is unclear. V was shortened by 2 bases and J by 3 bases, with 8 bases between the two germline ends. The length of the CDR3 is 13 residues. Germline V gives CDR1 MDHEN, CDR2 SYDVKM. The CDR3 coding sequence is TGTGCCAGCAGTTTAGTGGGATTCTACGAGCAGTACTTC. Protein: CASSLVGFYEQYF.

The chain links TRBV5-1 to TRBJ2-3; maybe TRBD2 (6 bases). The V end lost 0 bases, the J end lost 2 bases, and 13 bases lay between the germline ends. This CDR3 is built from 16 residues. Looked up from germline, CDR1 is SGHRS and CDR2 is YFSETQ. The CDR3: CASSLAGRTITDTQYF. CDR3 nucleotide sequence: TGCGCCAGCAGCTTGGCGGGACGGACTATCACAGATACGCAGTATTTT.

This clone has only one observation. The sample holds other DNA sequences that translate to the same CDR3. The genes are TRBV6-1 and TRBJ2-4; TRBD1 matches at 7 bases. This CDR3 is built from 16 residues. V was pared by 4 bases and J by 0 bases, with 6 bases of the junction left unmatched. The germline gives CDR1 MNHNS, CDR2 SASEGT. CDR3 in DNA: TGTGCCAGCAGTGGCCGGGACAGACTAGCCAAAAACATTCAGTACTTC. Residues: CASSGRDRLAKNIQYF.

This CDR3 reads CASSPGRDRGTGELFF. The DNA of the CDR3 is TGTGCCAGCAGCCCAGGACGGGACAGGGGCACCGGGGAGCTGTTTTTT. This rearrangement joins TRBV5-4 to TRBJ2-2, with TRBD1 matching over 10 bases. V lost 4 bases to trimming and J lost 4 bases; unmatched junction nucleotides: 7. The germline V gene has CDR1 SGHNT and CDR2 YYREEE (reference sequence). This CDR3 contains 16 residues.

This rearrangement joins TRBV6-6 to TRBJ2-7; TRBD2 matches at 10 bases. With V trimmed by 7 bases and J by 2 bases, 8 bases remained unmatched. Germline assignment: CDR1 MNHNY and CDR2 SVGAGI (reference sequence). The CDR3 spans 15 residues. CDR3 sequence reads: CASTPSGSGAYEQYF. DNA of the CDR3: TGTGCCAGCACCCCTAGCGGGAGTGGGGCCTACGAGCAGTACTTC.

This chain links TRBV7-8 with TRBJ1-5; D may be TRBD1 (5 bases). V lost 5 bases, J lost 7 bases, and 12 bases lay in between. Germline CDR1 reads SGHVS; CDR2 reads FQNEAQ. The CDR3 has 13 amino acids. CDR3: CASSTGGDQPQHF. Here the CDR3 DNA reads TGTGCCAGCAGCACCGGGGGGGACCAGCCCCAGCATTTT.

The chain combines TRBV29-1 with TRBJ2-5; D ambiguous. Germline CDR1 SQVTM, CDR2 ANQGSEA. CDR3 length equals 12 residues. V dropped 4 bases and J dropped 0 bases, with 6 bases sitting between them. The CDR3 DNA sequence: TGCAGCGTTGCACGGTACCAAGAGACCCAGTACTTC. Its translation is CSVARYQETQYF.

Worth noting for this clone: This sample includes further DNA sequences coding for the same CDR3. The J gene is TRBJ1-5, the V gene TRBV19; TRBD1 agrees at 8 bases. This CDR3 has 14 residues. Looked up from germline, CDR1 is LNHDA and CDR2 is SQIVND (reference sequence). V was clipped by 3 bases and J by 4 bases; unmatched bases: 2. The CDR3 bases are TGTGCCAGTAGTATCGACAGGGGAAATCAGCCCCAGCATTTT. Translating gives CASSIDRGNQPQHF.

The V and J genes are TRBV15 and TRBJ2-1; TRBD1 agrees at 8 bases. V trimming: 3 bases; J trimming: 5 bases; junction bases outside the gene matches: 6. The CDR3 covers 15 residues. Per the germline V gene, CDR1 is LNHNV and CDR2 is YYDKDF (reference sequence). The CDR3 DNA is TGTGCCACCAGCAGGGAAGGACAGGGTAACAATGAGCAGTTCTTC. Translation: CATSREGQGNNEQFF.

The V and J genes are TRBV14 and TRBJ2-2, with 7 bases identical to TRBD2. This CDR3 is built from 20 residues. Germline V lookup: CDR1 SGHDN, CDR2 FVKESK. V was pared by 4 bases and J by 4 bases, with 21 bases of the junction left unmatched. The CDR3 loop reads CASSLKRVAGALSGTGELFF. CDR3 DNA: TGTGCCAGCAGCCTTAAAAGGGTAGCGGGTGCCCTTAGTGGCACCGGGGAGCTGTTTTTT.

With respect to this clone: At the DNA level, this CDR3 is encoded by other sequences in the same sample as well. This chain links TRBV5-5 with TRBJ1-1; no reliable D call. This CDR3 spans 12 amino acids. Germline V CDR1 and CDR2: SGHKS, YYEKEE (reference sequence). V lost 0 bases, J lost 2 bases, and 2 bases lay in between. CDR3 in amino acids: CASSLANTEAFF. The CDR3 nucleotides read TGTGCCAGCAGCTTGGCAAACACTGAAGCTTTCTTT. Full variable domain (outside the CDR3, taken from reference TRBV5-5 and TRBJ1-1): DAGVTQSPTHLIKTRGQQVTLRCSPISGHKSVSWYQQVLGQGPQFIFQYYEKEERGRGNFPDRFSARQFPNYSSELNVNALLLGDSALYLCASSLANTEAFFGQGTRLTVV.

CDR3 nucleotides: TGTGCCAGCAGCCCTACTGGGGGTAGGGTTCAGCCCCAGCATTTT. Encoded protein: CASSPTGGRVQPQHF. The rearrangement links TRBV7-8 to TRBJ1-5; D is possibly TRBD1 (5 bases). V gave up 5 bases and J gave up 6 bases, with 17 bases separating them. This CDR3 comprises 15 residues. Germline V lookup: CDR1 SGHVS, CDR2 FQNEAQ.

The chain links TRBV18 to TRBJ2-7; 9 bases fit TRBD2. This CDR3 contains 15 residues. Germline V gene lookup returns CDR1 KGHSH and CDR2 LQKENI. Unmatched junction bases numbered 5, after V lost 3 bases and J lost 2 bases. The CDR3 region is CASSPTSGYTYEQYF. As DNA, the CDR3 is TGTGCCAGCTCACCGACTAGCGGATATACCTACGAGCAGTACTTC.

The V and J genes are TRBV18 and TRBJ1-4; TRBD1 matches at 10 bases. Germline-derived CDR1 and CDR2 are KGHSH and LQKENI. J lost 8 bases, V lost 8 bases, and 11 bases had no gene match. The CDR3 spans 15 residues. CDR3 loop: CASRGTGTGAEKLFF. CDR3 coding DNA: TGTGCCAGCCGGGGGACCGGGACAGGGGCCGAAAAACTGTTTTTT.

The V call is TRBV28, the J call TRBJ2-7, with 8 bases that match TRBD2. The CDR3 is 20 residues long. V trimming: 6 bases; J trimming: 4 bases; junction bases outside the gene matches: 26. The germline gives CDR1 MDHEN, CDR2 SYDVKM. CDR3 bases: TGTGCCAGCAGACCTTCCCGGACTAGCCAAACAACCCCGAAAAGATACGAGCAGTACTTC. Translating it yields CASRPSRTSQTTPKRYEQYF.